Listed below are T cell receptor beta chains from one sample, sequenced in a study of technical replicates of blood from a handful of donors. TCRdb's copy holds only in-frame clones and misses some; the assay was immunoSEQ multiplex PCR. This sample has tens of thousands of clones, with around 85% found just once. Material: PBMCs. Source of these receptors: a human donor in good health. Some clones in this sample may be carry-over from other donors' samples. Both conserved end residues are part of each CDR3. Fields, in order: V gene, CDR3 protein.

>TRBV5-1
CASSRGNAGSPLHF
>TRBV23-1
CASSQVGGGRWTKNIQYF
>TRBV11-2
CASSLTGGNTEAFF
>TRBV5-5
CASSSTRGYGQFF
>TRBV4-3
CASSQDSQGLYGYTF
>TRBV5-1
CASSLELAGGVGTGELFF
>TRBV19
CASSSLGALAGATDTQYF
>TRBV10-3
CAIAAGGDGQPQHF
>TRBV7-6
CASSLTSLLGETQYF
>TRBV5-1
CASSLKQGGETQYF
>TRBV7-3
CASSRAGSVTGELFF
>TRBV11-2
CASSLGRGLLGPGNTEAFF
>TRBV7-9
CASSIVVAGAYEQYF
>TRBV19
CASSIFGGTASYNEQFF
>TRBV13
CASSRGTGGLGETQYF
>TRBV5-4
CASSSGWIGGGTYEQYF
>TRBV18
CASSEDRSSGNTIYF
>TRBV27
CASSLQRGTDTQYF
>TRBV10-3
CAIRSDRSNTEAFF
>TRBV7-6
CASSLGEEGEQYF
>TRBV4-3
CASSQEPDSSYEQYF
>TRBV29-1
CSVGQGGYNEQFF
>TRBV5-1
CASSSEAGGIHEQYF
>TRBV4-3
CASSQDPEGTYGYTF
>TRBV5-4
CASSPVWTGGRYEQYF
>TRBV11-2
CASSAPKTGVGKLFF
>TRBV18
CASSRDFTGELFF
>TRBV5-4
CASSPRGWGGNEQYF
>TRBV5-1
CASSSIPGQALPGGGYTF
>TRBV27
CASTIAGRHQPQHF
>TRBV4-3
CASSQEAGGYYEQYF
>TRBV4-3
CGVGGSYNEQYF
>TRBV6-6
CASSRGGGAVTHGYTF
>TRBV9
CASSVRTRSSYEQYF
>TRBV7-9
CASSLTTGIGPPLHF
>TRBV19
CASSGRGQNNSPLHF
>TRBV4-3
CASSQDGRGGSSDTQYF
>TRBV9
CASSVFGRNSGANVLTF
>TRBV10-3
CAISETSGGAAEQFF
>TRBV6-1
CASSVWGQGISYTF
>TRBV4-2
CASSQDGTSGGAGTGELFF
>TRBV7-2
CASSFTGITYEQYF
>TRBV7-2
CASSLFPLGQLNTGELFF
>TRBV5-6
CASSLALGPELFF
>TRBV5-4
CASSQGTNQNIQYF
>TRBV9
CASSVAEGQREKLFF
>TRBV7-9
CASSPLDGEQFF
>TRBV5-1
CASSLLEGLSYEQYF
>TRBV2
CASSELAGGLYEQYF
>TRBV29-1
CSVRTGNTGELFF
>TRBV20-1
CSASPLYEQYF
>TRBV10-3
CAISAGSRLGNTIYF
>TRBV27
CASSLGSGATYEQYF